This T cell receptor (beta chain) was sequenced in a study of blood T cell repertoires in COVID-19. Study as a whole: Specimens from acute and convalescent COVID-19 originated in the United States, Italy and Spain. PBMCs, B-cell-depleted T cells, or T cells provided the cDNA or gDNA that made up the material.

V dropped 3 bases and J dropped 0; count of bases not matched to a gene: 14. The CDR3 spans 19 residues. CDR1 KGHSH and CDR2 LQKENI come from the germline V gene. The table came from immunoSEQ multiplex PCR; TCRdb's copy has only in-frame clones and leaves some out. Of over 200,000 clones listed, around four fifths are singletons. Sequencing was performed on peripheral blood. This clonotype was obtained from an elderly woman with active or convalescent COVID-19. This chain joins TRBV18 and TRBJ2-4, with 7 bases identical to TRBD2. Here the CDR3 DNA reads TGTGCCAGCTCACCCTTTATTCTAGGGCGGGAGCTAGCCAAAAACATTCAGTACTTC. Encoded protein: CASSPFILGRELAKNIQYF.